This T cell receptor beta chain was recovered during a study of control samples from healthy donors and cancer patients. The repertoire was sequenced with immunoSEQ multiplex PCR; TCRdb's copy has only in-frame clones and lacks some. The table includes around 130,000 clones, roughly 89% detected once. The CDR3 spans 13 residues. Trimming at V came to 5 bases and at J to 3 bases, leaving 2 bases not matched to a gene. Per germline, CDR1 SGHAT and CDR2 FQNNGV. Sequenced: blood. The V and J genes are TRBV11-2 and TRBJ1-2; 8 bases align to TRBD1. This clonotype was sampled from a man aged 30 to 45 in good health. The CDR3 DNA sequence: TGTGCCAGCAGCCCACAGGGGGACTATGGCTACACCTTC. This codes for CASSPQGDYGYTF.